These 15 T cell receptor beta chains share one sample of origin, sequenced in a study of CD8 T cells in Susac syndrome. Random hexamers were used to reverse transcribe an amount of about 0.45 to 1 ug RNA. TCRdb reanalysed the immunoSEQ multiplex PCR reads using MiXCR and keeps one entry per CDR3 protein. The sample holds 150,000 or so distinct CDR3 sequences, around 94% seen once. The sample taken for sequencing was CD4+ T cells from PBMCs. These receptors originate from a human donor in good health.

This chain joins TRBV12-3 or TRBV12-4 and TRBJ2-4; 9 positions match TRBD1. J gave up 5 bases and V 2 bases, and 4 bases lay outside the gene matches. The CDR3 runs 15 residues. This CDR3 reads CASSLLGQGQNIQYF. The CDR3 coding sequence is TGTGCCAGCAGTTTACTGGGACAGGGCCAAAACATTCAGTACTTC.

V gene TRBV9 combines with J gene TRBJ1-2; the D gene is possibly TRBD1 (5 bases). This CDR3 is 13 amino acids long. Trimming took off 3 bases at V and 4 bases at J, with 10 bases between the two ends. Germline values: CDR1 SGDLS, CDR2 YYNGEE. The CDR3 spells CASSEDTFYGYTF. The CDR3 coding sequence is TGTGCCAGCAGCGAGGACACCTTCTATGGCTACACCTTC. Full variable domain (remainder filled in from reference TRBV9 and TRBJ1-2): DSGVTQTPKHLITATGQRVTLRCSPRSGDLSVYWYQQSLDQGLQFLIQYYNGEERAKGNILERFSAQQFPDLHSELNLSSLELGDSALYFCASSEDTFYGYTFGSGTRLTVV.

The rearrangement uses TRBV29-1 and TRBJ1-2; a possible D gene is TRBD1 (6 bases). The CDR3 consists of 12 residues. CDR1 and CDR2 (germline): SQVTM, ANQGSEA. V lost 3 bases and J lost 2, with 7 bases in between. The CDR3 sequence is CSVDQGNYGYTF. CDR3 in DNA: TGCAGCGTTGACCAGGGGAACTATGGCTACACCTTC. The whole variable domain, filled in from reference TRBV29-1 and TRBJ1-2, reads SAVISQKPSRDICQRGTSLTIQCQVDSQVTMMFWYRQQPGQSLTLIATANQGSEATYESGFVIDKFPISRPNLTFSTLTVSNMSPEDSSIYLCSVDQGNYGYTFGSGTRLTVV.

This clonotype was seen a few times. This chain links TRBV7-2 with TRBJ2-5; the D gene could be TRBD1 or TRBD2 (5 bases each). This CDR3 is built from 15 residues. Deletions cut 0 bases from V and 1 base from J, with 9 bases between. Germline loops: CDR1 SGHTA, CDR2 FQGNSA. The CDR3 reads CASSLARGPQETQYF. The CDR3 DNA follows: TGTGCCAGCAGCTTAGCCCGGGGACCCCAAGAGACCCAGTACTTC.

The chain recombines TRBV29-1 with TRBJ2-1; 10 bases agree with TRBD1. CDR3 length: 16 residues. CDR1 is SQVTM and CDR2 is ANQGSEA in the germline V gene. V was clipped by 4 bases and J by 4 bases; unmatched bases: 10. DNA of the CDR3: TGCAGCGTTGGAGTACCGGGACAGGGGACTTACAATGAGCAGTTCTTC. Translation gives CSVGVPGQGTYNEQFF.

The rearrangement joins TRBV20-1 to TRBJ1-5; D perhaps matches TRBD1 (5 bases). The CDR3 is 15 residues long. Trimming took 5 bases from V and 1 from J, leaving 15 bases between them. In germline, CDR1 is DFQATT, CDR2 SNEGSKA (reference sequence). The CDR3 DNA is TGCAGTGCTCCCGGACGCGGGGGGAGCAATCAGCCCCAGCATTTT. Translated: CSAPGRGGSNQPQHF.

The chain joins TRBV12-3 or TRBV12-4 to TRBJ1-4; no clear D gene. The CDR3 has 12 amino acids. V lost 8 bases and J 7 bases, leaving 11 bases between the germline ends. In DNA form, the CDR3 reads TGTGCCAGCGGACGGTTGGCTGAAAAACTGTTTTTT. It is translated as CASGRLAEKLFF.

The chain is built from TRBV12-3 or TRBV12-4 and TRBJ1-2, with TRBD1 as a possible D gene (5 bases). The CDR3 sequence is 13 residues long. V gave up 5 bases and J gave up 5 bases, with 12 bases separating them. The DNA for the CDR3 is TGTGCCAGCAGTCATCCCGGGGGGTATGGCTACACCTTC. This encodes CASSHPGGYGYTF.

This CDR3 is CATSKGDTAYGYTF. CDR3 DNA sequence: TGTGCCACCAGTAAGGGGGACACCGCCTATGGCTACACCTTC. The chain couples TRBV24-1 to TRBJ1-2; D is perhaps TRBD1 (6 bases). There are 14 residues in the CDR3. The V end lost 6 bases, the J end lost 4 bases, and 14 bases lay between the germline ends. Germline assignment: CDR1 KGHDR and CDR2 SFDVKD.

The genes are TRBV3-1 and TRBJ1-2; 8 bases agree with TRBD1. V gave up 6 bases and J gave up 9 bases; unmatched junction bases: 9. Germline V gene lookup returns CDR1 LGHDT and CDR2 YNNKEL (reference sequence). This CDR3 comprises 13 residues. The CDR3 region is CASSHSGGESYTF. The CDR3, as DNA: TGTGCCAGCAGTCACTCAGGGGGCGAAAGCTACACCTTC.

The rearrangement links TRBV30 to TRBJ2-3, with TRBD2 matching over 9 bases. Trimming took 2 bases from V and 1 from J; bases not matched to a gene: 7. The CDR3 consists of 16 residues. CDR1 is GTSNPN, CDR2 SVGIG, per germline (reference sequence). The CDR3 protein is CAWSLSRTSGTDTQYF. The DNA for the CDR3 is TGTGCCTGGAGTTTATCCCGGACTAGCGGCACAGATACGCAGTATTTT.

The chain carries TRBV20-1 and TRBJ2-7; 8 bases align to TRBD1. The germline V gene encodes CDR1 DFQATT and CDR2 SNEGSKA (reference sequence). The CDR3 has 15 amino acids. The ends lost 0 bases at V and 2 bases at J; junction bases unmatched: 6. The DNA for the CDR3 is TGCAGTGCTAGAGATCGACAGGGGTCTACCTACGAGCAGTACTTC. Translation: CSARDRQGSTYEQYF.

The chain joins TRBV6-5 to TRBJ2-7; D is possibly TRBD1 or TRBD2 (5 bases each). CDR1 is MNHEY and CDR2 is SVGAGI in the germline V gene. Trimming shortened V by 4 bases and J by 2 bases, and 12 bases separated the two germline ends. The CDR3 is 14 residues long. This chain's CDR3 is CASSLGRETYEQYF. The CDR3 coding sequence is TGTGCCAGCAGTTTGGGACGGGAAACCTACGAGCAGTACTTC.

The genes are TRBV20-1 and TRBJ1-1, with D possibly TRBD1 on 6 matching bases. The ends were cut back, 6 bases at V and 5 bases at J, with 16 bases in the middle. The germline CDR1 and CDR2 sequences are DFQATT and SNEGSKA (reference sequence). CDR3 size: 13 residues. The CDR3 is CSAGGQTYTEAFF. CDR3 coding DNA: TGCAGTGCAGGTGGACAGACCTATACTGAAGCTTTCTTT.

The chain recombines TRBV29-1 with TRBJ1-1, with D tentatively TRBD1 (5 bases). The length of the CDR3 is 15 residues. V was trimmed by 6 bases and J by 3 bases, leaving 20 bases between them. Germline V lookup: CDR1 SQVTM, CDR2 ANQGSEA. As DNA, the CDR3 is TGCAGCGTGGCGTGGCCTGCCCCGGGACACACTGAAGCTTTCTTT. Translated, it gives CSVAWPAPGHTEAFF.